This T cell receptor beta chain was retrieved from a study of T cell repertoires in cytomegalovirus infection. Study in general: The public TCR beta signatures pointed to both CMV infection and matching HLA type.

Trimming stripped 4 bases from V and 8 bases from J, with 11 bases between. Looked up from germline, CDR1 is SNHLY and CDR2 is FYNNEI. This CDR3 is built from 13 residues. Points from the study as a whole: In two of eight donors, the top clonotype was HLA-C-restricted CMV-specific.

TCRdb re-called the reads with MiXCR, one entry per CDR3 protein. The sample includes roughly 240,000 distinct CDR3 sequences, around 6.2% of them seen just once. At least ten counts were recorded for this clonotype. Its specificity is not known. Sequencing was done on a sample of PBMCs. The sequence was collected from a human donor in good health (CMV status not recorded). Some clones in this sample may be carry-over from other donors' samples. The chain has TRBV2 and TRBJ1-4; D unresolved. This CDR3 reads CASSGPEGEKLFF. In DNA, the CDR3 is TGTGCCAGCAGTGGACCAGAGGGAGAAAAACTGTTTTTT.